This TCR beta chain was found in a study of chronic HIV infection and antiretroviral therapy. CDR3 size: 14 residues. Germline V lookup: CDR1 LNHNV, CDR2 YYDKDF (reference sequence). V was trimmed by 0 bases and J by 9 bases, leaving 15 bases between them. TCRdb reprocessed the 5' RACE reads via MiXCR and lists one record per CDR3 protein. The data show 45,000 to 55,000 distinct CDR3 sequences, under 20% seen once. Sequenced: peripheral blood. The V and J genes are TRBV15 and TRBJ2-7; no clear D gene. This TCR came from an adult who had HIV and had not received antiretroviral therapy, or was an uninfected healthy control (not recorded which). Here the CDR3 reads CATSRDNGVDGQYF. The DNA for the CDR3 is TGTGCCACCAGCAGAGATAATGGCGTCGATGGGCAGTACTTC.